A selection of T cell receptor beta chains follows, all from one sample in a study of blood T cell repertoires in COVID-19. Measured with immunoSEQ multiplex PCR; TCRdb has only the in-frame clones, and not every one. The sample records 180,000 or so clones, 70% to 90% being singletons. The specimen sequenced was peripheral blood. All receptors come from a woman aged 80 or older with acute or convalescent COVID-19. Both conserved end residues are part of each CDR3. A D gene is named only where the DNA matches it firmly. Size is stated for part of the rows, as once, few or many counts, or as a class when the clone is expanded.

D,size,V,J,DNA,CDR3
NA,NA,TRBV19,TRBJ1-2,TGTGCCAGTAGTATGGGCAGTGCTAACTATGGCTACACCTTC,CASSMGSANYGYTF
NA,NA,TRBV15,TRBJ2-7,TGTGCCACCAGCAGAGTGGGGGGTCAGGGTAACTACGAGCAGTACTTC,CATSRVGGQGNYEQYF
TRBD1,NA,TRBV7-2,TRBJ2-7,TGTGCCAGCAGCTTCGGACAGGGCTCCTACGAGCAGTACTTC,CASSFGQGSYEQYF
TRBD2,NA,TRBV7-2,TRBJ2-3,TGTGCCAGCAGCCCCCGCTCCCCAGGCGGGGGAGATACGCAGTATTTT,CASSPRSPGGGDTQYF
TRBD1,NA,TRBV29-1,TRBJ2-5,TGCAGCGTTCGACAGGGGGGGGAGACCCAGTACTTC,CSVRQGGETQYF
NA,NA,TRBV27,TRBJ1-4,TGTGCCAGCAGTGCCCCCCCAGGTGCCTCTGGGGAAAAACTGTTTTTT,CASSAPPGASGEKLFF
NA,NA,TRBV7-9,TRBJ1-4,TGTGCCAGCAGCTTAGAAAGAGCTAATGAAAAACTGTTTTTT,CASSLERANEKLFF
NA,NA,TRBV7-2,TRBJ2-1,TGTGCCAGCAGCAAACGGGGACTTATCAACAATGAGCAGTTCTTC,CASSKRGLINNEQFF
NA,NA,TRBV3-1/TRBV3-2,TRBJ2-5,TGTGCCAGCAGCCAGTCCTATGGAGAGACCCAGTACTTC,CASSQSYGETQYF
NA,NA,TRBV11-2,TRBJ1-1,TGTGCCAGCAGCCAACCCTTCTTGGACAGGAACACTGAAGCTTTCTTT,CASSQPFLDRNTEAFF
NA,NA,TRBV30,TRBJ2-3,TGTGCCTGTGCCTCTTCCTACACAGATACGCAGTATTTT,CACASSYTDTQYF
NA,NA,TRBV5-8,TRBJ2-1,TGTGCCAGCAGCTTGGTGCCTAGCAGGAATGAGCAGTTCTTC,CASSLVPSRNEQFF
NA,NA,TRBV4-1,TRBJ2-1,TGCGCCAGCAGCCAGCCTAATCTTGGTGAGCAGTTCTTC,CASSQPNLGEQFF
TRBD2,NA,TRBV18,TRBJ2-3,TGTGCCAGTCAAAAAGCGGGAGCCGGAGATAGCTTCACGCAGTATTTT,CASQKAGAGDSFTQYF
NA,NA,TRBV10-3,TRBJ2-1,TGTGCCATCAGTGAATGGGGCGGGGTGGAAGATGAGCAGTTCTTC,CAISEWGGVEDEQFF
NA,NA,TRBV3-1/TRBV3-2,TRBJ2-3,TGTGCCAGCGAGCCGCGAGGAGATACGCAGTATTTT,CASEPRGDTQYF
TRBD1,once,TRBV15,TRBJ1-5,TGTGCCACCAGCGAGACAGGGGCCGGGTTAAATCAGCCCCAGCATTTT,CATSETGAGLNQPQHF
NA,NA,TRBV7-3,TRBJ2-2,TGTGCCAGCGCCTCCCCCGGGACAACGAACACCGGGGAGCTGTTTTTT,CASASPGTTNTGELFF
NA,few,TRBV19,TRBJ1-2,TGTGCCAGTAGTATTCCAGGGGACTATGGCTACACCTTC,CASSIPGDYGYTF